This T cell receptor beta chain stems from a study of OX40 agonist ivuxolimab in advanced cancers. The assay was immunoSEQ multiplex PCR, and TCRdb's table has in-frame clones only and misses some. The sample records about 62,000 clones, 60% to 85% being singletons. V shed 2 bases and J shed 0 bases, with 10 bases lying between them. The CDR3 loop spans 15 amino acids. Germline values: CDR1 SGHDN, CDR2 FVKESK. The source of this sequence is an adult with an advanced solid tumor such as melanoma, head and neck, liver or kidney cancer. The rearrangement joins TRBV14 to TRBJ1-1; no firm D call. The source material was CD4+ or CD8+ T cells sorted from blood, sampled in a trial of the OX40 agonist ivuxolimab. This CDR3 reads CASSQIGFMNTEAFF. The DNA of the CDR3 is TGTGCCAGCAGCCAAATTGGGTTCATGAACACTGAAGCTTTCTTT.